This TCR beta chain was sequenced for a study of T cells in Graves' hyperthyroidism and ophthalmopathy. Whole-study results and caveats: By a 13 V-J model, ophthalmopathy was set apart from stable hyperthyroidism.

Amplified TCR beta CDR3 regions derived from RNA transcripts. Initially, a first-round RT-PCR of the TCR CDR3 employed the HTBI primer set. TCRdb analysed the multiplex PCR reads with MiXCR anew, one entry per CDR3 protein. Of 95,000 to 100,000 distinct CDR3 sequences listed, approximately 56% are singletons. Used for diagnoses were clinical symptoms, serum thyroxine and TRAb, thyroid ultrasound and orbital computed tomography. Of note for this clonotype: The antigen is unknown.

The CDR3 has 13 residues. The germline V and J ends were trimmed by 6 bases and 4 bases, with 12 bases remaining between them. Germline V lookup: CDR1 LNHDA, CDR2 SQIVND (reference sequence). The sequenced sample was blood. The receptor was isolated from a woman aged 40 to 50 with Graves' hyperthyroidism. This chain links TRBV19 with TRBJ1-2; no clear D. CDR3 nucleotides: TGTGCCAGTAGCACCCCTGACCGCTATGGCTACACCTTC. Its protein product is CASSTPDRYGYTF.